A single sample is the source of the 19 T cell receptor beta chains below, sequenced in a study of tumor-infiltrating lymphocytes in primary liver carcinoma. RNA isolated from unsorted whole blood supplied the blood RNA, with germline DNA also extracted. TCR beta cDNA was reverse-transcribed from 400 to 500 ng of total RNA. The reaction used a constant-region primer and ProtoScript II reverse transcriptase. Generation of the TCR beta libraries relied on three nested multiplex PCR rounds using slightly modified ARM-PCR. Each of the first two PCR rounds ran approximately 10 cycles with TRBV1-TRBV30 forward and C-beta reverse primers. TCRdb processed the multiplex PCR reads anew with MiXCR; each CDR3 protein has one entry. The sample includes fewer than 350,000 distinct CDR3 sequences, approximately 65% seen only once; the top ten take roughly 6%. Sample: peripheral blood. The receptors originated from a man aged 40-50 years with primary liver carcinoma and hepatitis B virus infection.

On this clonotype itself: It may be a read error: a sequence one base away is much more abundant. Here the CDR3 omits its conserved ending phenylalanine or tryptophan, so a read error is the likely source. This chain connects TRBV6-5 to TRBJ1-2; D is unresolved. The V end lost 0 bases, the J end lost 7 bases, and 9 bases lay between the germline ends. The germline V gene has CDR1 MNHEY and CDR2 SVGAGI. This CDR3 is built from 13 residues. CDR3 bases: TGTGCCAGCAGTTACTCGAAGGTTTTTGGCTACACCCTC. Translating it yields CASSYSKVFGYTL.

Details on this clonotype: A junction boundary mismatches the germline segment, possibly from a read error. This chain links TRBV5-5 with TRBJ2-1, with TRBD1 as a possible D gene (6 bases). Per germline, CDR1 SGHKS and CDR2 YYEKEE (reference sequence). The CDR3 consists of 17 residues. Written as DNA, the CDR3 is TGTGTCAGCAGCTTGGTGGCTAGAGGGGGATCCTACAATGAGCAGTTCTTC. Protein: CVSSLVARGGSYNEQFF.

This chain's CDR3 is CASSSSVWRADEQFF. CDR3 nucleotide sequence: TGTGCCAGCAGTTCCTCCGTCTGGAGGGCAGATGAGCAGTTCTTC. The chain couples TRBV28 to TRBJ2-1, with D possibly matching TRBD2 (6 bases). The CDR3 length is 15 residues. Trimming removed 4 bases from V and 8 bases from J, with 18 bases in between. Germline V gene sequence: CDR1 MDHEN, CDR2 SYDVKM.

This clonotype was counted only a few times. One end of the junction is discordant with germline, which a read error may explain. The chain couples TRBV11-2 to TRBJ2-5; D may be TRBD1 or TRBD2 (5 bases each). CDR1 and CDR2 from the germline V gene are SGHAT and FQNNGV. This CDR3 is built from 15 residues. The CDR3: CASSRGPGRRENQYF. The CDR3 DNA is TGTGCCAGCAGCAGGGGACCCGGACGTCGAGAGAACCAGTACTTC.

J is TRBJ2-7 and V is TRBV6-6; perhaps TRBD1 as D (5 bases). The length of the CDR3 is 14 residues. V lost 7 bases and J lost 0, with 13 bases in between. CDR1 is MNHNY, CDR2 SVGAGI, per germline (reference sequence). CDR3 in DNA: TGTGCCAGCAAGTTAGGGGTAGGCTCCTACGAGCAGTACTTC. Translation gives CASKLGVGSYEQYF.

Concerning this clonotype: The junction differs from germline at one of its ends, possibly a read error. The rearrangement uses TRBV11-2 and TRBJ2-1; the D gene is possibly TRBD2 (6 bases). Germline-derived CDR1 and CDR2 are SGHAT and FQNNGV. This CDR3 has 14 amino acids. The CDR3 bases are TGTACCAGCAGCTCCAGGGACTTAAACATTGAGCAGTTCTTC. This encodes CTSSSRDLNIEQFF.

This rearrangement joins TRBV2 to TRBJ2-7; 8 bases are shared with TRBD2. Unmatched junction bases numbered 6, after V lost 5 bases and J lost 3 bases. CDR1 and CDR2 (germline): SNHLY, FYNNEI. This CDR3 is 14 amino acids long. The CDR3 coding sequence is TGTGCCAGCAGTACTAGCGGTGGAGTCTACGAGCAGTACTTC. Translating it yields CASSTSGGVYEQYF. Variable domain in full (rest from reference TRBV2 and TRBJ2-7): EPEVTQTPSHQVTQMGQEVILRCVPISNHLYFYWYRQILGQKVEFLVSFYNNEISEKSEIFDDQFSVERPDGSNFTLKIRSTKLEDSAMYFCASSTSGGVYEQYFGPGTRLTVT.

The sample holds many counts of this clonotype. The chain has TRBV30 and TRBJ1-5; maybe TRBD1 (5 bases). Germline V CDR1 and CDR2: GTSNPN, SVGIG (reference sequence). Trimming took 4 bases from V and 7 from J, leaving 11 bases between them. This CDR3 has 12 residues. The CDR3 protein is CAWNPRGQPQHF. CDR3 DNA sequence: TGTGCCTGGAACCCTCGGGGCCAGCCCCAGCATTTT.

This clonotype was found a few times. The chain links TRBV5-4 to TRBJ2-3; D uncertain. The ends were cut back, 0 bases at V and 1 base at J, with 6 bases in the middle. The CDR3 is 14 residues long. Per germline, CDR1 SGHNT and CDR2 YYREEE (reference sequence). The CDR3 here is CASSLARGTDTQYF. Written as DNA, the CDR3 is TGTGCCAGCAGCTTGGCAAGGGGCACAGATACGCAGTATTTT. Variable domain in full (rest from reference TRBV5-4 and TRBJ2-3): ETGVTQSPTHLIKTRGQQVTLRCSSQSGHNTVSWYQQALGQGPQFIFQYYREEENGRGNFPPRFSGLQFPNYSSELNVNALELDDSALYLCASSLARGTDTQYFGPGTRLTVL.

Comments on this clonotype: It may be a read error: a sequence one base away is much more abundant. The rearrangement joins TRBV6-1 to TRBJ1-1; no reliable D call. The V gene's germline CDR1 is MNHNS and CDR2 SASEGT. The CDR3 length is 14 residues. DNA of the CDR3: TGTACCAGCAGTGAAGCGGGGTTGAACACTGAAGCTTTCTTT. This encodes CTSSEAGLNTEAFF.

In its sample, this clonotype was seen once. A clone one base away is much larger, so this may be a read error. The genes are TRBV6-6 and TRBJ1-2; weak D call: TRBD1 (5 bases). Germline V gene sequence: CDR1 MNHNY, CDR2 SVGAGI (reference sequence). V was trimmed by 10 bases and J by 0 bases, leaving 18 bases between them. CDR3 length: 15 residues. This CDR3 is CANTTGRAANYGYTF. CDR3 sequence (DNA): TGTGCCAACACCACGGGGCGGGCAGCTAACTATGGCTACACCTTC.

Turning to this clonotype: This may come from a read error, since a much larger clone is one base off. The rearrangement links TRBV6-2 or TRBV6-3 to TRBJ1-2; unclear D gene. CDR1 is MNHEY, CDR2 SVGEGT, per germline. The CDR3 contains 13 residues. V gave up 5 bases and J gave up 5 bases, with 12 bases separating them. Here the CDR3 reads CASSNERRYGYTF. The CDR3, as DNA: TGTGCCAGCAGTAACGAAAGGCGTTATGGCTACACCTTC.

Concerning this clonotype itself: A read error is possible here, since a much larger clone lies one base away. The CDR3 DNA follows: TGTGCCATCAGTGGTTCGGCATACGATGAGCAGTTCTTC. It translates to CAISGSAYDEQFF. The chain couples TRBV10-3 to TRBJ2-1; D not certain. There are 13 residues in the CDR3. Per germline, CDR1 ENHRY and CDR2 SYGVKD. Trimming stripped 4 bases from V and 8 bases from J, with 12 bases between.

The V call is TRBV5-1, the J call TRBJ2-2, with 8 bases aligning to TRBD2. Germline CDR1 and CDR2: SGHRS and YFSETQ. The junction had 5 bases not matched to a gene; V was cut back by 4 bases and J by 0 bases. The CDR3 is made up of 16 amino acids. The CDR3 sequence: CASSQGLAPNTGELFF. The CDR3 DNA follows: TGCGCCAGCAGCCAAGGACTAGCCCCGAACACCGGGGAGCTGTTTTTT.

This clonotype is medium-sized (0.01 to 0.1%) within its sample. The chain is built from TRBV6-1 and TRBJ2-3, with a weak D call TRBD2 (6 bases). There are 13 residues in the CDR3. V was clipped by 6 bases and J by 14 bases, with 21 bases between them. Germline loops: CDR1 MNHNS, CDR2 SASEGT. The CDR3 DNA is TGTGCCAGCAGCAGCCCTATAGCGGAGAGGGGGTATTTT. Translation: CASSSPIAERGYF.

With regard to this clonotype: The junction departs from germline at one end; a sequencing error may be responsible. The chain carries TRBV6-5 and TRBJ1-3; D not resolved. Germline V CDR1 and CDR2: MNHEY, SVGAGI. The CDR3 consists of 15 residues. CDR3 sequence: CASSYSQNSGITIYF. CDR3 bases: TGTGCCAGCAGTTACTCCCAAAACTCTGGAATCACCATATATTTT.

Note on this clonotype: Sequence at one end of the junction differs from germline and may be a read error. This chain connects TRBV6-1 to TRBJ1-5; D unresolved. Germline loops: CDR1 MNHNS, CDR2 SASEGT. There are 12 residues in the CDR3. CDR3 DNA sequence: TGTGCCAGCAGGGATAGCAATCAGCCCCAACATTTT. Amino acid sequence: CASRDSNQPQHF.

The chain recombines TRBV7-8 with TRBJ2-3, with 8 bases matching TRBD2. The CDR3 loop spans 18 amino acids. Germline V CDR1 and CDR2: SGHVS, FQNEAQ. V trimming: 5 bases; J trimming: 4 bases; junction bases outside the gene matches: 17. The CDR3 DNA is TGTGCCAGCAGCCCCACTGGTCGGGAGGGATCCGGCGCAGATACGCAGTATTTT. It codes for CASSPTGREGSGADTQYF.

This clonotype was picked up a small number of times. One junction end does not reproduce the germline sequence, and a read error may be involved. This chain links TRBV5-6 with TRBJ1-4, with D maybe TRBD1 (5 bases). The germline CDR1 and CDR2 sequences are SGHDT and YYEEEE. The CDR3 has 15 amino acids. CDR3 protein: CASSHGTVWDEKPFF. As DNA, the CDR3 is TGTGCCAGCAGCCATGGGACGGTCTGGGATGAAAAACCGTTTTTT. The full variable domain, rest sourced from reference TRBV5-6 and TRBJ1-4, is DAGVTQSPTHLIKTRGQQVTLRCSPKSGHDTVSWYQQALGQGPQFIFQYYEEEERQRGNFPDRFSGHQFPNYSSELNVNALLLGDSALYLCASSHGTVWDEKPFFGSGTQLSVL.